This T cell receptor (beta chain) is drawn from a study of blood T cell repertoires in COVID-19. This study enrolled people aged roughly 18 to 100 from around 25 US geographic areas. Cohort allocation depended upon clinical history that participants reported. Clones were sequenced by immunoSEQ multiplex PCR, and TCRdb holds only the in-frame ones, with some missing. The sample carries some 300,000 clones, approximately 88% recorded once. Sequencing used PBMCs or T cells enriched from blood (not recorded which). The source is a woman in her 30s who had recovered from COVID-19.

CDR3 in amino acids: CASSLHPGTGGTEAFF. CDR3 sequence (DNA): TGTGCCAGCAGCCTCCACCCCGGGACAGGGGGCACTGAAGCTTTCTTT. The V and J genes are TRBV5-5 and TRBJ1-1, with 11 bases matching TRBD1. Looked up from germline, CDR1 is SGHKS and CDR2 is YYEKEE (reference sequence). The CDR3 is 16 residues long. V dropped 4 bases and J dropped 4; count of bases not matched to a gene: 9.